This entry concerns a single T cell receptor (beta chain). The sample originates from a study of blood T cell repertoires in COVID-19. Study processing details: Scientists estimated how many nucleated cells there were by amplifying reference gene primers. Sequencing was performed with immunoSEQ multiplex PCR; in TCRdb, only in-frame clones are kept and a portion is missing. V and J calls and clone size are those listed in that table; D and trimming were worked out from the DNA. The sample yields roughly 410,000 clones, 89% seen once. The CDR3 length is 17 residues. V lost 0 bases and J lost 5; bases outside the gene matches: 5. Germline V CDR1 and CDR2: LNHNV, YYDKDF (reference sequence).

The clonotype originates from a man aged 35 to 55 with acute or convalescent COVID-19. The gene calls are TRBV15 and TRBJ2-3; 13 bases match TRBD2. Specimen: peripheral blood. CDR3 in amino acids: CATSRDGLAGAGDTQYF. DNA for the CDR3: TGTGCCACCAGCAGAGATGGACTAGCGGGGGCAGGAGATACGCAGTATTTT.